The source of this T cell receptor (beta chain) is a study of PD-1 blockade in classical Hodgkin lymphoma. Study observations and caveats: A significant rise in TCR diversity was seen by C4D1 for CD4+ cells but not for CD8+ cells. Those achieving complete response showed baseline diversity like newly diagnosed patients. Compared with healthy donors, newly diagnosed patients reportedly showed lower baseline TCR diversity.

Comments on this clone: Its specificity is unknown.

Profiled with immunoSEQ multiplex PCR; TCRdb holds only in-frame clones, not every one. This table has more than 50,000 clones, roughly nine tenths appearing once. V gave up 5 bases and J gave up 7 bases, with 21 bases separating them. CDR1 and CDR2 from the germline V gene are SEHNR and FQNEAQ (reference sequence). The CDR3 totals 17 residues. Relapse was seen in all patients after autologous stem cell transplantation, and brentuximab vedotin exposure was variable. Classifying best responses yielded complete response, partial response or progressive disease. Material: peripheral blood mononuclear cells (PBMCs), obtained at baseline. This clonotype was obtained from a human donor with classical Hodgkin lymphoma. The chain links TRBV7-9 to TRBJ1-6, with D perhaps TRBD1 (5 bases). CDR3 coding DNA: TGTGCCAGCAGCAAAATCACGGGAGGTGGGGGGAATTCACCCCTCCACTTT. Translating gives CASSKITGGGGNSPLHF.